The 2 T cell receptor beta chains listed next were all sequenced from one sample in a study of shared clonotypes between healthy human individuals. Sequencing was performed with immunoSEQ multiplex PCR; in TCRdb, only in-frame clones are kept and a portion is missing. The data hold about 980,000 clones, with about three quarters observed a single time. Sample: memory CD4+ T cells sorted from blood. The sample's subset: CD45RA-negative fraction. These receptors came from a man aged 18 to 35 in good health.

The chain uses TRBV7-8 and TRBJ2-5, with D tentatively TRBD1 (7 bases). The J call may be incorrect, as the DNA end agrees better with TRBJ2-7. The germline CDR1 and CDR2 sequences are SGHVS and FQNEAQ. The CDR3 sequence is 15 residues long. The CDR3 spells CASSLESGGPYEQYF. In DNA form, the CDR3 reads TGTGCCAGCAGCTTAGAGTCAGGGGGGCCCTACGAGCAGTACTTC.

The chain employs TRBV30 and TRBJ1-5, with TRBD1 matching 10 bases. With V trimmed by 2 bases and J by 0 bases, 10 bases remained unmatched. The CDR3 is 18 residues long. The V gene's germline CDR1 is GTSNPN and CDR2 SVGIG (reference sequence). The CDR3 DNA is TGTGCCTGGAGTTTCCGAGGGACAGGGGACAATAGCAATCAGCCCCAGCATTTT. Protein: CAWSFRGTGDNSNQPQHF.